The rows below give T cell receptor beta chains drawn from one sample of a study of OX40 agonist ivuxolimab in advanced cancers. The method was immunoSEQ multiplex PCR; TCRdb's version includes in-frame clones alone and lacks a portion of them. Counted here are about 20,000 clones, around 80% occurring once; the ten biggest clones make up 24%. Sequencing used CD4+ or CD8+ T cells sorted from blood, obtained in a trial of the OX40 agonist ivuxolimab. Receptors were obtained from an adult with an advanced solid tumor such as melanoma, head and neck, liver or kidney cancer. Both conserved end residues are part of each CDR3. Each record gives: J gene, D gene, V gene, clone size, CDR3 protein, CDR3 DNA. The D gene is left open where the match is weak. A row's size may be missing; if present it is once, few, many or a size class.

>TRBJ2-7|NA|TRBV4-1|NA
CASSQDPSPNEQYF
TGCGCCAGCAGCCAAGATCCTTCGCCTAACGAGCAGTACTTC
>TRBJ2-7|NA|TRBV27|NA
CASSLFRSAYEQYF
TGTGCCAGCAGTTTATTCAGGAGTGCCTACGAGCAGTACTTC
>TRBJ2-7|TRBD1|TRBV5-1|NA
CASSLAGTGYEQYF
TGCGCCAGCAGCTTGGCCGGGACAGGCTACGAGCAGTACTTC
>TRBJ1-4|NA|TRBV5-6|NA
CASSPAAAEKLFF
TGTGCCAGCAGCCCGGCGGCTGCTGAAAAACTGTTTTTT
>TRBJ2-1|NA|TRBV28|NA
CASPNGGDPYNEQFF
TGTGCCAGCCCCAACGGCGGGGACCCTTACAATGAGCAGTTCTTC
>TRBJ1-2|NA|TRBV2|once
CASSEWGASNYGYTF
TGTGCCAGCAGTGAGTGGGGGGCTTCTAACTATGGCTACACCTTC
>TRBJ2-3|NA|TRBV10-3|NA
CAISESEGSDTQYF
TGTGCCATCAGTGAGTCTGAGGGTTCAGATACGCAGTATTTT
>TRBJ2-2|TRBD1|TRBV7-3|NA
CASSLGQASTGELFF
TGTGCCAGCAGCCTAGGACAGGCCTCTACCGGGGAGCTGTTTTTT
>TRBJ2-7|NA|TRBV27|NA
CASSLSIQGDEQYF
TGTGCCAGCAGTTTATCGATACAGGGCGACGAGCAGTACTTC
>TRBJ2-3|TRBD1|TRBV5-4|NA
CASSWGQGVDTQYF
TGTGCCAGCAGCTGGGGACAGGGAGTAGATACGCAGTATTTT
>TRBJ2-2|NA|TRBV5-1|NA
CASSSGGTGELFF
TGCGCCAGCAGCTCCGGAGGCACCGGGGAGCTGTTTTTT
>TRBJ1-4|NA|TRBV19|once
CASSYSSGTVNEKLFF
TGTGCCAGTAGTTATTCGTCGGGAACAGTTAATGAAAAACTGTTTTTT
>TRBJ2-7|NA|TRBV7-6|NA
CASSPIGSYEQYF
TGTGCCAGCAGCCCAATTGGATCTTACGAGCAGTACTTC
>TRBJ2-7|NA|TRBV5-1|NA
CAGGAEQYF
TGCGCCGGGGGGGCCGAGCAGTACTTC
>TRBJ2-3|TRBD1|TRBV19|NA
CASQGVGQGSDTQYF
TGTGCCAGTCAGGGAGTGGGACAGGGGTCAGATACGCAGTATTTT
>TRBJ2-5|TRBD2|TRBV7-9|NA
CASSQAGGQETQYF
TGTGCCAGCAGCCAAGCGGGGGGCCAAGAGACCCAGTACTTC
>TRBJ1-1|NA|TRBV6-1|NA
CASSEFGGSTEAFF
TGTGCCAGCAGTGAATTCGGGGGAAGCACTGAAGCTTTCTTT
>TRBJ1-4|NA|TRBV28|once
CASSRRQETNEKLFF
TGTGCCAGCAGTCGAAGACAGGAAACTAATGAAAAACTGTTTTTT
>TRBJ1-1|NA|TRBV2|NA
CASSLAVMNTEAFF
TGTGCCAGCAGTTTGGCGGTGATGAACACTGAAGCTTTCTTT
>TRBJ1-1|TRBD1|TRBV28|NA
CASSLSQGAMTEAFF
TGTGCCAGCAGTTTATCCCAGGGGGCCATGACTGAAGCTTTCTTT
>TRBJ2-1|TRBD2|TRBV28|NA
CASSLTSGDNEQFF
TGTGCCAGCAGTCTGACTAGCGGTGACAATGAGCAGTTCTTC
>TRBJ1-1|NA|TRBV7-9|NA
CASSLQVVFDEAFF
TGTGCCAGCAGCTTACAGGTGGTATTTGATGAAGCTTTCTTT
>TRBJ1-6|NA|TRBV7-2|NA
CASSVGYRDSYNSPLHF
TGTGCCAGCAGCGTAGGGTACAGAGACTCCTATAATTCACCCCTCCACTTT
>TRBJ2-1|TRBD2|TRBV19|NA
CASSWTRGYNEQFF
TGTGCCAGTAGTTGGACTAGGGGTTACAATGAGCAGTTCTTC
>TRBJ2-5|TRBD1|TRBV7-8|NA
CASSSPQTGAGETQYF
TGTGCCAGCAGCTCGCCACAGACAGGGGCGGGGGAGACCCAGTACTTC
>TRBJ2-5|TRBD1|TRBV6-5|NA
CASSYSGTEETQYF
TGTGCCAGCAGTTACTCCGGGACAGAAGAGACCCAGTACTTC
>TRBJ2-7|TRBD1|TRBV11-2|once
CASSLFGTGSSYEQYF
TGTGCCAGCAGCCTTTTTGGGACAGGGAGCTCCTACGAGCAGTACTTC
>TRBJ2-7|NA|TRBV7-9|NA
CASSTPGLPYEQYF
TGTGCCAGCAGCACCCCGGGACTGCCCTACGAGCAGTACTTC
>TRBJ2-7|NA|TRBV5-6|once
CASSFQGSYEQYF
TGTGCCAGCAGCTTTCAGGGTAGCTACGAGCAGTACTTC
>TRBJ1-3|NA|TRBV30|NA
CAWQEISGNTIYF
TGTGCCTGGCAGGAGATCTCTGGAAACACCATATATTTT
>TRBJ2-6|NA|TRBV7-9|NA
CASSLFTSGTRTGANVLTF
TGTGCCAGCAGCTTATTTACCTCCGGGACCCGAACTGGGGCCAACGTCCTGACTTTC
>TRBJ2-7|NA|TRBV4-1|NA
CASSPPTGRDEQYF
TGCGCCAGCAGCCCCCCGACGGGCAGGGATGAGCAGTACTTC